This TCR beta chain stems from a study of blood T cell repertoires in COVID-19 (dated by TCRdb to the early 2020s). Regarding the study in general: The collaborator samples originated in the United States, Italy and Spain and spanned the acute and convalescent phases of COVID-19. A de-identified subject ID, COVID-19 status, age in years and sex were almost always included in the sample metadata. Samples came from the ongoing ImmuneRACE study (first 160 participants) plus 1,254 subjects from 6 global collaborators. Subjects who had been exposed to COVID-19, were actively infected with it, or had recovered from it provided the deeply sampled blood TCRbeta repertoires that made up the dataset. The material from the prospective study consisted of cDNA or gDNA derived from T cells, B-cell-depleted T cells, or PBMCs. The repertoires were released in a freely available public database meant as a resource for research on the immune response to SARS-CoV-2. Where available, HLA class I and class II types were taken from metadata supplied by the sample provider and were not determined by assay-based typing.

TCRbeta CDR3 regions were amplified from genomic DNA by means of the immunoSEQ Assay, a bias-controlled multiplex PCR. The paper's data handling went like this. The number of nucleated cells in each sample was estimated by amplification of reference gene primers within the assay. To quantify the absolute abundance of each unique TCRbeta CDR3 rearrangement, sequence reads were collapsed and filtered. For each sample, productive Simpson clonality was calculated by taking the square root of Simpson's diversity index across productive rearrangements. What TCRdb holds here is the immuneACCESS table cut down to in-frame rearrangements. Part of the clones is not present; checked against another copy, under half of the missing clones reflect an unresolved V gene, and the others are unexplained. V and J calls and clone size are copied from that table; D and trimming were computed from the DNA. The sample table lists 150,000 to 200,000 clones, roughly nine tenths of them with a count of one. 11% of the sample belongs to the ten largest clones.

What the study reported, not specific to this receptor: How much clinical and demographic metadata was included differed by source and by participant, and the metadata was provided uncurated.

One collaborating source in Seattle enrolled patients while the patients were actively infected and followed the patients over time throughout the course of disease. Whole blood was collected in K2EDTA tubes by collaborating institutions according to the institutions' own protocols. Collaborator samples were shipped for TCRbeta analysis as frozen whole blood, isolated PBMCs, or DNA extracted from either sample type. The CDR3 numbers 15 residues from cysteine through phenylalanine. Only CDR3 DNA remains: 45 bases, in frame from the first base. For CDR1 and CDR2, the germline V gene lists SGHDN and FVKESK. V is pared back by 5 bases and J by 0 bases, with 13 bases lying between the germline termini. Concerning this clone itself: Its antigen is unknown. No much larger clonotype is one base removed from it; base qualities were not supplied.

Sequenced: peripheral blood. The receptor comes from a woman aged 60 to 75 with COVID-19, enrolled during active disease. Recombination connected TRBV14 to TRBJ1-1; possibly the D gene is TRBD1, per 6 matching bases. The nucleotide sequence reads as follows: TGTGCCAGCAGCTTACAGACAGGTATGAACACTGAAGCTTTCTTT. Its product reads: CASSLQTGMNTEAFF.